The 17 T cell receptor beta chains listed next were all sequenced from one sample in a study of shared clonotypes between healthy human individuals. Data came from immunoSEQ multiplex PCR; TCRdb stores just in-frame clones and leaves some out. The table records a few million clones, more than 90% of them present only once. Specimen: naive CD4+ T cells sorted from blood. Subset meaning: CD45RA+ positively selected. These TCRs come from a man aged 18-30 years in good health.

The chain carries TRBV5-5 and TRBJ2-1, with TRBD2 identical over 14 bases. V dropped 4 bases and J dropped 8; count of bases not matched to a gene: 8. Germline CDR1 is SGHKS and CDR2 is YYEKEE (reference sequence). The CDR3 spans 16 residues. CDR3 nucleotides: TGTGCCAGCAGCCCGACTAGCGGGAGGGCCCGGGATGAGCAGTTCTTC. Residues: CASSPTSGRARDEQFF.

This chain uses TRBV15 with TRBJ1-3, with 7 bases that match TRBD1. The CDR3 contains 17 residues. Germline V gives CDR1 LNHNV, CDR2 YYDKDF (reference sequence). Trimming cost V 1 base and J 0 bases; bases outside gene matches: 6. The CDR3 DNA is TGTGCCACCAGCAGAGCACGGGACAGAAGCTCTGGAAACACCATATATTTT. Its translation: CATSRARDRSSGNTIYF.

This clone appeared once. The chain combines TRBV5-1 with TRBJ1-4; 8 nucleotides agree with TRBD1. CDR3 length equals 14 residues. The V and J ends lost 3 bases and 3 bases, in that order; junction bases with no gene match: 1. CDR1 SGHRS and CDR2 YFSETQ come from the germline V gene. CDR3 sequence: CASSSTGANEKLFF. CDR3 DNA: TGCGCCAGCAGCTCGACAGGGGCTAATGAAAAACTGTTTTTT.

The genes are TRBV30 and TRBJ1-1; D gene uncertain. The CDR3 covers 12 residues. Germline CDR1 is GTSNPN and CDR2 is SVGIG (reference sequence). Trimming stripped 3 bases from V and 5 bases from J, with 10 bases between. DNA of the CDR3: TGTGCCTGGAGCGAGGGAGAGACTGAAGCTTTCTTT. It encodes CAWSEGETEAFF. The variable domain in full, completed from reference TRBV30 and TRBJ1-1, reads SQTIHQWPATLVQPVGSPLSLECTVEGTSNPNLYWYRQAAGRGLQLLFYSVGIGQISSEVPQNLSASRPQDRQFILSSKKLLLSDSGFYLCAWSEGETEAFFGQGTRLTVV.

The chain employs TRBV30 and TRBJ2-2, with 8 bases aligning to TRBD2. Germline V CDR1 and CDR2: GTSNPN, SVGIG (reference sequence). The CDR3 totals 16 residues. Germline trimming cut 1 base from V and 4 bases from J; bases unmatched to any gene: 8. DNA of the CDR3: TGTGCCTGGAGTGGTACGGCGGGAGGAGTCACCGGGGAGCTGTTTTTT. Residues: CAWSGTAGGVTGELFF.

The rearrangement uses TRBV30 and TRBJ1-5; the D gene is possibly TRBD1 (6 bases). The CDR3 is 13 amino acids. Germline-derived CDR1 and CDR2 are GTSNPN and SVGIG (reference sequence). V was shortened by 8 bases and J by 3 bases, with 14 bases between the two germline ends. The CDR3 DNA is TGTGCCGCCACGACAGGACCCAATCAGCCCCAGCATTTT. This translates into CAATTGPNQPQHF.

The V and J genes are TRBV27 and TRBJ2-7, with a weak D call TRBD2 (6 bases). V was trimmed by 6 bases and J by 13 bases, leaving 16 bases between them. CDR1 MNHEY and CDR2 SMNVEV come from the germline V gene (reference sequence). The CDR3 covers 11 residues. The CDR3: CASRSDTGLYF. In nucleotides, the CDR3 is TGTGCCAGCAGGTCCGATACGGGACTCTACTTC.

The chain uses TRBV4-3 and TRBJ1-2, with 8 bases lining up with TRBD1. Trimming removed 1 base from V and 7 bases from J; junction bases left unmatched: 8. This CDR3 has 15 amino acids. Germline V gene lookup returns CDR1 LGHNA and CDR2 YSLEER. The CDR3 coding sequence is TGCGCCAGCAGCCAAGTCGGGGACAGGTTTCTTGGCTACACCTTC. This translates into CASSQVGDRFLGYTF.

The CDR3 loop is CASSLIGRADTQYF. CDR3 DNA: TGTGCCAGCAGCTTAATCGGGAGGGCAGATACGCAGTATTTT. This chain joins TRBV7-3 and TRBJ2-3; the match to TRBD2 covers 8 bases. Germline-derived CDR1 and CDR2 are SGHTA and FQGTGA. This CDR3 comprises 14 residues. The junction had 1 base not matched to a gene; V was cut back by 1 base and J by 4 bases.

The rearrangement links TRBV30 to TRBJ2-1, with D tentatively TRBD1 (6 bases). There are 14 residues in the CDR3. Trimming pared 0 bases from V and 16 bases from J, leaving 22 bases between. The germline CDR1 and CDR2 sequences are GTSNPN and SVGIG (reference sequence). This CDR3 reads CAWSVPGSRGIKFF. For the CDR3, the DNA is TGTGCCTGGAGTGTACCTGGCTCCAGGGGAATCAAATTCTTC.

The chain links TRBV4-2 to TRBJ1-1; the match to TRBD1 covers 8 bases. This CDR3 has 17 amino acids. J was trimmed by 5 bases and V by 1 base; bases with no gene match: 12. Per germline, CDR1 LGHNA and CDR2 YNFKEQ. This CDR3 reads CASSQAWGQGAYTEAFF. The CDR3 DNA sequence: TGTGCCAGCAGCCAAGCCTGGGGCCAGGGGGCGTATACTGAAGCTTTCTTT.

This clone appeared once. The J gene is TRBJ2-7, the V gene TRBV5-1; unclear D gene. The CDR3 is 12 residues long. The germline CDR1 and CDR2 sequences are SGHRS and YFSETQ. The ends were cut back, 0 bases at V and 7 bases at J, with 8 bases in the middle. CDR3 nucleotides: TGCGCCAGCAGCTTGGCCGGAGAAGAGCAGTACTTC. Its translation: CASSLAGEEQYF.

The rearrangement joins TRBV18 to TRBJ2-6; 9 bases are a match to TRBD1. CDR1 and CDR2 from the germline V gene are KGHSH and LQKENI. V lost 2 bases and J lost 3; bases outside the gene matches: 5. This CDR3 is 17 amino acids long. CDR3 in DNA: TGTGCCAGCTCACCAACCGGGACAGGGTATGGGGCCAACGTCCTGACTTTC. Protein sequence: CASSPTGTGYGANVLTF. The full variable domain, rest sourced from reference TRBV18 and TRBJ2-6, is NAGVMQNPRHLVRRRGQEARLRCSPMKGHSHVYWYRQLPEEGLKFMVYLQKENIIDESGMPKERFSAEFPKEGPSILRIQQVVRGDSAAYFCASSPTGTGYGANVLTFGAGSRLTVL.

As regards this clone: The junction differs from germline at one of its ends, possibly a read error. The chain combines TRBV7-7 with TRBJ1-1; no reliable D call. Germline assignment: CDR1 SSHAT and CDR2 FNYEAQ (reference sequence). The CDR3 spans 18 residues. CDR3 sequence (DNA): TGTGCTAGCAGCCCGGCGGTGCAGGCCGGGAGTAAGAACACTGAAGCTTTCTTT. This translates into CASSPAVQAGSKNTEAFF.

J is TRBJ1-5 and V is TRBV5-5; 8 positions match TRBD1. The V segment lost 3 bases and the J segment 5 bases; nucleotides outside the gene matches: 4. The CDR3 has 14 amino acids. CDR1 and CDR2 (germline): SGHKS, YYEKEE (reference sequence). CDR3 amino acids: CASSWTGTDQPQHF. CDR3 bases: TGTGCCAGCAGCTGGACAGGGACAGATCAGCCCCAGCATTTT.

Turning to this clone: Distinct nucleotide sequences in the sample also encode this CDR3. The chain carries TRBV30 and TRBJ1-2; D might be TRBD1 (5 bases). Trimming left V 0 bases short and J 3 bases short, with 23 bases between. CDR3 length equals 18 residues. Per germline, CDR1 GTSNPN and CDR2 SVGIG (reference sequence). The CDR3 sequence is CAWSVVRAGSKGDYGYTF. Written as DNA, the CDR3 is TGTGCCTGGAGTGTAGTTCGGGCAGGTTCGAAAGGGGACTATGGCTACACCTTC.

V gene TRBV6-5 combines with J gene TRBJ1-1; D is unresolved. CDR1 and CDR2 (germline): MNHEY, SVGAGI. V lost 4 bases and J lost 10, with 10 bases in between. The CDR3 length is 11 residues. CDR3 nucleotides: TGTGCCAGCAGTTCAAGCAGAGGAGCTTTCTTT. Residues: CASSSSRGAFF.